This T cell receptor (beta chain) was observed in a study of immune evolution from preneoplasia to lung adenocarcinoma (dated by TCRdb to the early 2020s). Broadly, across the study: HLA loss of heterozygosity was observed in approximately 7%, 15% and 30% of AIS, MIA and ADC lesions, respectively, and was not observed in any AAH lesions. A total of some 55 patients with pulmonary nodules who underwent surgical resection were included in the overall cohort. Class I HLA alleles were inferred from exome data with POLYSOLVER, and allele-specific HLA loss was detected with LOHHLA. A total of roughly 46 patients contributed TCR sequencing data. Sample size was based on specimen availability rather than a prior power calculation. Resected precursor lesions (AAH, AIS, MIA) and invasive adenocarcinomas were compared with paired morphologically normal lung tissue. According to the study, some 110 samples went through TCR sequencing. The study used immune gene expression, TCR sequencing and multiplex immunofluorescence to profile the immune contexture of lung adenocarcinoma precursors and invasive adenocarcinoma. Whole exome sequencing and methylation data from the same cohort of nodules were integrated with the immune data. Results and caveats for the whole study, not just this receptor: Findings were based on association rather than direct causation; larger cohorts with long-term follow-up and longitudinal biopsies were deemed needed. The highest T cell clonality was observed in KRAS-mutant nodules compared with EGFR-mutant or double wild-type lesions. Clonality was highest in normal lung, while later-stage lesions appeared to show lower clonality but higher T cell density and diversity. Normal lung had the highest top T cell clone frequencies, and these frequencies appeared to fall progressively from AAH through AIS, MIA and invasive adenocarcinoma. All patients were from Japan and China, so applicability to Western populations was uncertain.

Taken from cysteine to phenylalanine, the CDR3 has 12 residues. Here the CDR3 DNA is all that survives: 36 bases in frame from base 1. Deletion took 5 bases off V and 6 bases off J, with a span of 9 bases between the germline ends. Looking up the germline V gene (reference sequence) yields CDR1 SEHNR and CDR2 FQNEAQ. Between the mid-2010s and the late 2010s, the patients underwent resection in either Japan or China. Two lung cancer pathologists independently reviewed H&E slides to confirm the histologic diagnosis of every case. For nucleic acid extraction, premalignant or tumor cells were enriched by macro-dissection following pathologic assessment. DNA was isolated from FFPE tissue using the AllPrep DNA/RNA FFPE Kit. TCR beta CDR3 regions were sequenced from DNA using the immunoSEQ hsTCRbeta Kit. From the authors' description of their analysis: The ImmunoSEQ Analyzer was used to analyse the TCR sequencing data. T cell clonality was defined as 1 minus Pielou's evenness computed on productive rearrangements. To measure T cell diversity, the inverse Simpson index was applied to productive templates. T cell density was TCR beta template counts normalized to usable DNA, estimated by amplifying and sequencing housekeeping genes. Two-sided Kruskal-Wallis tests were used to compare TCR metrics across histologic stages. TCRdb's version of the immuneACCESS table is confined to in-frame rearrangements and falls short of the full clone set. An unresolved V gene accounts for under half of the shortfall where checked; the remainder is of unknown origin. The V and J calls and the clone size are those of that table, but D and trimming were determined from the DNA. A total of about 7,600 clones appear in this sample, 80% to 85% of them only once. The biggest ten clones account for 8% to 9.5% of the sample.

As concerns this clone: Its antigen is still unknown. No qualities accompany the bases; no much larger clone lies one base away.

Sequenced sample: FFPE invasive lung adenocarcinoma tissue. The sample's cell subset or site label, decoded: frankly invasive lung adenocarcinoma (ADC). This TCR derives from a person aged 50 to 59 with lung adenocarcinoma. The V and J segments used are TRBV7-9 and TRBJ2-3; the D region possibly corresponds to TRBD2 (6 bases align). The CDR3 protein: CASSPGADTQYF. The DNA sequence reads TGTGCCAGCAGCCCGGGAGCTGATACGCAGTATTTT.